The clone carrying this TCR beta chain came up many times. The V gene's germline CDR1 is MNHEY and CDR2 SVGEGT. V lost 8 bases to trimming and J lost 2 bases, with 9 bases between them. The CDR3 is 12 residues long. These data belong to a study of Graves' ophthalmopathy and Graves' hyperthyroidism. RNA transcripts provided the template for amplifying TCR beta CDR3 regions. HTBI primers served in a first-round RT-PCR, which a second-round multiplex PCR followed. Each CDR3 protein gets one entry after TCRdb re-called the multiplex PCR reads with MiXCR. The sample comprises 150,000 to 200,000 distinct CDR3 sequences, roughly two fifths of which are singletons, and nearly 9% rests with the top ten.

The genes are TRBV6-2 or TRBV6-3 and TRBJ1-1, with D unclear. Input material: peripheral blood. The source of this sequence is a man under 40 with Graves' ophthalmopathy. CDR3 in amino acids: CASWRQNTEAFF. The CDR3 nucleotides read TGTGCCAGCTGGAGGCAAAACACTGAAGCTTTCTTT.